In this sample, the clone carrying this T cell receptor beta chain turned up a few times. The antigen is undetermined. The junction does not match germline at one end; this may be a read error. The record originates from a study of T-cell memory formation after mild COVID-19. Background on the study: TCR clusters were mostly confined to one donor each. Whole-study results and caveats: CD4+ contracting clones were found mainly in CM and EM, and CD8+ ones in EMRA. There was no confirmation that second-wave clones peaking on day 37 were SARS-CoV-2 specific.

CDR3 length: 14 amino acids. Germline lookup yields CDR1 SGHVS and CDR2 FQNEAQ. From 5'RACE with constant-segment primers came TCR alpha and TCR beta cDNA libraries that carried sample barcodes and UMIs. TCRdb analysed the 5' RACE reads with MiXCR anew, one entry per CDR3 protein. The sample records 550,000 to 600,000 distinct CDR3 sequences, 17% being singletons. The chain combines TRBV7-8 with TRBJ1-3; D is unresolved. The TCR originated in an adult woman who had mild COVID-19 (a few samples of this study predate the infection). Cell type and time point are not known. Material for sequencing was PBMCs or a T cell subset sorted from them (not recorded which). This CDR3 reads CASSLAARRNIIYF. The CDR3 DNA follows: TGTGCCAGCAGCTTAGCGGCCCGGCGAAACATCATATATTTT.